The 18 T cell receptor beta chains in this list originate from one sample, sequenced in a study of shared clonotypes between healthy human individuals. CD45RO negativity and positive selection for CCR7 defined naive CD8 cells, a population that excluded terminally differentiated effector memory CD45RA+ cells. Assay: immunoSEQ multiplex PCR; the TCRdb copy retains only in-frame clones and omits some. Of about 2 million clones in the sample, about 95% were seen once. The sequenced sample was naive CD8+ T cells sorted from blood. The receptors here all came from a man aged 18 to 29 in good health.

The chain has TRBV5-6 and TRBJ2-7, with no clear D. The CDR3 consists of 13 residues. V was pared by 4 bases and J by 0 bases, with 8 bases between. CDR1 and CDR2 from the germline V gene are SGHDT and YYEEEE. The CDR3 is CASSATNSYEQYF. CDR3 nucleotides: TGTGCCAGCAGCGCGACGAACTCCTACGAGCAGTACTTC. The variable domain in full, with the rest retrieved from reference TRBV5-6 and TRBJ2-7, is DAGVTQSPTHLIKTRGQQVTLRCSPKSGHDTVSWYQQALGQGPQFIFQYYEEEERQRGNFPDRFSGHQFPNYSSELNVNALLLGDSALYLCASSATNSYEQYFGPGTRLTVT.

Worth noting for this clone: In the same sample, other DNA sequences code for this CDR3. The rearrangement links TRBV2 to TRBJ2-5, with D tentatively TRBD2 (5 bases). CDR3 size: 12 residues. Germline V gene data show CDR1 as SNHLY and CDR2 as FYNNEI. V was shortened by 6 bases and J by 0 bases, with 5 bases between the two germline ends. The CDR3 DNA reads TGTGCCAGCAGCGGGAACCAAGAGACCCAGTACTTC. It yields the protein CASSGNQETQYF.

The chain uses TRBV6-6 and TRBJ1-6; D is undetermined. The CDR3 has 15 amino acids. V was clipped by 4 bases and J by 4 bases, with 11 bases between them. Germline V gene sequence: CDR1 MNHNY, CDR2 SVGAGI (reference sequence). CDR3 loop: CASSLGPAYNSPLHF. Written as DNA, the CDR3 is TGTGCCAGCAGTTTAGGGCCCGCATATAATTCACCCCTCCACTTT.

In the case of this clone: The sample holds other DNA sequences that translate to the same CDR3. The rearrangement uses TRBV6-1 and TRBJ2-7; D not certain. The CDR3 is 14 amino acids. V lost 2 bases and J 3 bases, leaving 11 bases between the germline ends. Germline assignment: CDR1 MNHNS and CDR2 SASEGT. The CDR3 sequence is CASSELDSDYEQYF. The CDR3 DNA reads as TGTGCCAGCAGTGAACTTGACTCGGACTACGAGCAGTACTTC.

The chain carries TRBV7-2 and TRBJ2-1; D might be TRBD2 (6 bases). Germline V gene sequence: CDR1 SGHTA, CDR2 FQGNSA. The V end lost 0 bases, the J end lost 8 bases, and 11 bases lay between the germline ends. This CDR3 is built from 14 residues. The CDR3: CASSLAGGIDEQFF. The CDR3 DNA sequence: TGTGCCAGCAGCTTAGCGGGGGGTATCGATGAGCAGTTCTTC.

The chain employs TRBV18 and TRBJ2-7; D not certain. The V and J ends lost 0 bases and 7 bases respectively, with 13 bases between them. The CDR3 loop spans 14 amino acids. Germline V CDR1 and CDR2: KGHSH, LQKENI. The CDR3 sequence: CASSPPYASHEQYF. The CDR3 nucleotides read TGTGCCAGCTCACCACCGTACGCCTCTCATGAGCAGTACTTC.

The chain links TRBV19 to TRBJ2-2; TRBD1 might be the D (6 bases). CDR3 length: 14 amino acids. The V gene's germline CDR1 is LNHDA and CDR2 SQIVND (reference sequence). Trimming cost V 3 bases and J 6 bases, with 11 bases left between them. The CDR3 DNA follows: TGTGCCAGTAGTATGGCAGGGGAAGCCGGGGAGCTGTTTTTT. Protein sequence: CASSMAGEAGELFF.

V usage is TRBV5-6 and J usage is TRBJ2-7; TRBD1 is a possible D gene (6 bases). This CDR3 region has 15 residues. CDR1 and CDR2 from the germline V gene are SGHDT and YYEEEE. V was shortened by 0 bases and J by 2 bases, with 12 bases between the two germline ends. CDR3 amino acids: CASSLGDRSPYEQYF. The CDR3 DNA sequence: TGTGCCAGCAGCTTGGGAGACAGGAGCCCCTACGAGCAGTACTTC.

The chain carries TRBV11-2 and TRBJ2-5; 11 bases agree with TRBD1. Matching the DNA end better, TRBJ2-7 makes the J call doubtful. The CDR3 is made up of 15 amino acids. Germline CDR1 SGHAT, CDR2 FQNNGV. The CDR3 DNA is TGTGCCAGCAGCTTAGGGACAGGGGGCGCATACGAGCAGTACTTC. This gives the protein CASSLGTGGAYEQYF.

CDR3 DNA sequence: TGTGCCAGCAGTGAACTAGCGGGAGAGGCCGGGGAGCTGTTTTTT. Its translation is CASSELAGEAGELFF. The chain links TRBV25-1 to TRBJ2-2, with 10 bases matching TRBD2. Losses at the gene ends were 2 bases for V and 6 bases for J; bases not matched to a gene: 3. Germline CDR1 and CDR2: MGHDK and SYGVNS. This CDR3 contains 15 residues.

The chain uses TRBV2 and TRBJ2-4; 7 bases align to TRBD1. Germline CDR1 is SNHLY and CDR2 is FYNNEI. This CDR3 has 13 amino acids. The V segment lost 8 bases and the J segment 7 bases; nucleotides outside the gene matches: 8. In DNA form, the CDR3 reads TGTGCCAGCGAGGGACAGACGGTGAACATTCAGTACTTC. Translated, it gives CASEGQTVNIQYF.

Concerning this clone itself: The sample has other DNA sequences that encode this CDR3 too. The CDR3 region has the DNA TGTGCCAGCAGTTACTCCCCAGGGGAAGGAACCGGGGAGCTGTTTTTT. This sequence encodes CASSYSPGEGTGELFF. This chain connects TRBV6-5 to TRBJ2-2; D possibly corresponds to TRBD1 (6 bases). CDR1 is MNHEY, CDR2 SVGAGI, per germline. Trimming left V 0 bases short and J 5 bases short, with 13 bases between. The CDR3 is 16 amino acids.

The chain couples TRBV18 to TRBJ2-7; no firm D call. Germline V gene sequence: CDR1 KGHSH, CDR2 LQKENI. The CDR3 loop spans 12 amino acids. V gave up 6 bases and J gave up 3 bases, with 9 bases separating them. CDR3 sequence: CASSLLNYEQYF. CDR3 in DNA: TGTGCCAGCTCCCTTCTGAACTACGAGCAGTACTTC.

This clone was seen only a few times. The genes are TRBV4-3 and TRBJ2-5; TRBD2 agrees at 11 bases. V lost 3 bases to trimming and J lost 0 bases; unmatched junction nucleotides: 0. CDR3 length: 15 amino acids. Looked up from germline, CDR1 is LGHNA and CDR2 is YSLEER. The CDR3 sequence: CASSQGLADQETQYF. The CDR3 DNA sequence: TGCGCCAGCAGCCAGGGACTAGCGGACCAAGAGACCCAGTACTTC.

The chain couples TRBV2 to TRBJ2-7; possible D gene TRBD2, 6 bases. The CDR3 consists of 14 residues. Germline CDR1 is SNHLY and CDR2 is FYNNEI. V shed 1 base and J shed 3 bases, with 10 bases lying between them. CDR3 loop: CASSEGGLFYEQYF. The CDR3 region has the DNA TGTGCCAGCAGTGAAGGGGGACTCTTCTACGAGCAGTACTTC.

For this clone: Other DNA sequences in the sample encode the same CDR3. J is TRBJ2-7 and V is TRBV4-1; possibly TRBD2 for D (6 bases). This CDR3 contains 13 residues. V lost 1 base to trimming and J lost 5 bases, with 9 bases between them. CDR1 MGHRA and CDR2 YSYEKL come from the germline V gene. CDR3 amino acids: CASSQVGGDEQYF. CDR3 in DNA: TGCGCCAGCAGCCAAGTAGGAGGGGACGAGCAGTACTTC.

This chain joins TRBV27 and TRBJ2-7; TRBD2 agrees at 12 bases. The CDR3 runs to 15 residues. Trimming took 4 bases from V and 7 from J; bases not matched to a gene: 8. The germline V gene encodes CDR1 MNHEY and CDR2 SMNVEV (reference sequence). The CDR3 protein is CASSYLLAGGGEQYF. The CDR3 DNA reads TGTGCCAGCAGTTATTTACTAGCGGGAGGCGGTGAGCAGTACTTC.

The chain recombines TRBV6-6 with TRBJ2-7; D possibly matches TRBD1 or TRBD2 (5 bases each). Germline V CDR1 and CDR2: MNHNY, SVGAGI (reference sequence). The V gene lost 2 bases and the J gene lost 0 bases, with 11 bases spanning the gap. This CDR3 is 15 amino acids long. CDR3 coding DNA: TGTGCCAGCAGTTACCCCGGGACGGGCTCCTACGAGCAGTACTTC. It is translated as CASSYPGTGSYEQYF.